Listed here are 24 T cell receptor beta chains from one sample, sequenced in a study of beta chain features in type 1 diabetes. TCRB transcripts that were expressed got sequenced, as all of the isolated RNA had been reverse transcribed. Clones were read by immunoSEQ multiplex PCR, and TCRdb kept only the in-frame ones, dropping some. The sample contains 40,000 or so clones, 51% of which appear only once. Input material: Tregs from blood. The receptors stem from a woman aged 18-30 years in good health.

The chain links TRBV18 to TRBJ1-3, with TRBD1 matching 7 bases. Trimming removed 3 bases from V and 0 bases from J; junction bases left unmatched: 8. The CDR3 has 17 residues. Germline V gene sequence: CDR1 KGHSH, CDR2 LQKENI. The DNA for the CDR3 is TGTGCCAGCTCACCCTCCGGGACAGCGGTCTCTGGAAACACCATATATTTT. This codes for CASSPSGTAVSGNTIYF.

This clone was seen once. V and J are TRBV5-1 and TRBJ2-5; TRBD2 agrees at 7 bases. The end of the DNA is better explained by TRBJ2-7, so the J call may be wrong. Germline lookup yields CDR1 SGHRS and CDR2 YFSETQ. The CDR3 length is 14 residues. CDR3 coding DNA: TGCGCCAGCAGCTTAGGGGCGGGAGAACACGAGCAGTACTTC. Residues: CASSLGAGEHEQYF.

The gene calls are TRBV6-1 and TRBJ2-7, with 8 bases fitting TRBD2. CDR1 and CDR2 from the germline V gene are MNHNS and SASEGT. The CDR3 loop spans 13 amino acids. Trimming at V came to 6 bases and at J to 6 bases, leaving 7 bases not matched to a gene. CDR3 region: CASRLAERSEQYF. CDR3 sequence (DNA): TGTGCCAGCAGACTAGCGGAAAGGAGCGAGCAGTACTTC.

Here the CDR3 reads CASSLGASGNTGELFF. The CDR3 bases are TGCGCCAGCAGCTTGGGGGCCAGCGGCAACACCGGGGAGCTGTTTTTT. The chain links TRBV5-1 to TRBJ2-2, with TRBD2 as a possible D gene (5 bases). The CDR3 extends over 16 amino acids. Germline V gives CDR1 SGHRS, CDR2 YFSETQ. V lost 0 bases and J 2 bases, leaving 11 bases between the germline ends.

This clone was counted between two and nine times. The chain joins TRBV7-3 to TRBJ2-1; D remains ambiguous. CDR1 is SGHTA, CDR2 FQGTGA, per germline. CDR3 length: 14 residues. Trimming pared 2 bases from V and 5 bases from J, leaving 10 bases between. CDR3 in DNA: TGTGCCAGCAGCTTATTTACGGGTAACAATGAGCAGTTCTTC. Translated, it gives CASSLFTGNNEQFF.

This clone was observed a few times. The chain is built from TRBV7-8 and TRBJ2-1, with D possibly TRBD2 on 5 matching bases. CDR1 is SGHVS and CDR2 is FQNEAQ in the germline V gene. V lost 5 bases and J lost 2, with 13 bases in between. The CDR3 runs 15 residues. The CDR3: CASSPAGATYNEQFF. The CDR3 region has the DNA TGTGCCAGCAGCCCCGCGGGCGCGACCTACAATGAGCAGTTCTTC.

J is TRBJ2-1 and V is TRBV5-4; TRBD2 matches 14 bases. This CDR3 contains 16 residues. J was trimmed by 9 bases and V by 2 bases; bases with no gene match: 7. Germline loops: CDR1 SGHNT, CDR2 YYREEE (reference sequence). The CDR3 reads CASSLPGTSGSGEQFF. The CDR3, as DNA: TGTGCCAGCAGCTTACCCGGGACTAGCGGGAGTGGTGAGCAGTTCTTC.

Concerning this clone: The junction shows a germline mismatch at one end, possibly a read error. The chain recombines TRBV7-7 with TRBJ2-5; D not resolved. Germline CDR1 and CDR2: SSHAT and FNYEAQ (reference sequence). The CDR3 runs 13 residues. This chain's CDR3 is CASSPRLQETQYF. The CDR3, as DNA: TGTGCTAGCAGCCCCCGACTTCAAGAGACCCAGTACTTC.

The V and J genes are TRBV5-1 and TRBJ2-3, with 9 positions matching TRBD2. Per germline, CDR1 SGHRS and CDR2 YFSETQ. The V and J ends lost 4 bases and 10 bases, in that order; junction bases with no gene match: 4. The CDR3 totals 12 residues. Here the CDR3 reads CASSGGLAPQYF. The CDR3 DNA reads TGCGCCAGCAGCGGGGGACTAGCTCCGCAGTATTTT.

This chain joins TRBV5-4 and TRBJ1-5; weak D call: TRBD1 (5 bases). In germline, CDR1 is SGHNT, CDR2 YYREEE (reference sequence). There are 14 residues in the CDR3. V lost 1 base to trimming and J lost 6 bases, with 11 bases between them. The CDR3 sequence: CASSLTGFGQPQHF. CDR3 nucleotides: TGTGCCAGCAGCTTGACAGGCTTCGGTCAGCCCCAGCATTTT.

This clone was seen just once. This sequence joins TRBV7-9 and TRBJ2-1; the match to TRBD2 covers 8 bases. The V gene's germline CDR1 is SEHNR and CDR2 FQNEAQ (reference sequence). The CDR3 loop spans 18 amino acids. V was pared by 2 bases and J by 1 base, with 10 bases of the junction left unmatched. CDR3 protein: CASSLSGREGRSYNEQFF. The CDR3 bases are TGTGCCAGCAGCTTATCCGGTCGGGAGGGCCGGTCCTACAATGAGCAGTTCTTC.

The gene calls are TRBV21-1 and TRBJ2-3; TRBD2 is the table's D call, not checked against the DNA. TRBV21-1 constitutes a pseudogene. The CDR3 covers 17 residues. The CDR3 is CARNRPLAGVSTDTQYF. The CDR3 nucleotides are TGTGCCAGAAACCGGCCCCTAGCGGGGGTGAGCACAGATACGCAGTATTTT.

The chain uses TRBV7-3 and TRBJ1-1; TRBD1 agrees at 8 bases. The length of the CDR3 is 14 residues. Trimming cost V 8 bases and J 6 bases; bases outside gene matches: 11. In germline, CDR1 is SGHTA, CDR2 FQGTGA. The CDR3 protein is CASRPLQGGAEAFF. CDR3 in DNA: TGTGCCAGCCGTCCTTTACAGGGGGGCGCTGAAGCTTTCTTT.

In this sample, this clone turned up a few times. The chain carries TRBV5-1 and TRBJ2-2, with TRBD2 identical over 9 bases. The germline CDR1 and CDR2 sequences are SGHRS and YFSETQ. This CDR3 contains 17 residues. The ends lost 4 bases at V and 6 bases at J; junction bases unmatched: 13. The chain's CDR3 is CASSPSSGMGRPGELFF. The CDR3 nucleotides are TGCGCCAGCAGCCCCTCTAGCGGGATGGGAAGGCCCGGGGAGCTGTTTTTT.

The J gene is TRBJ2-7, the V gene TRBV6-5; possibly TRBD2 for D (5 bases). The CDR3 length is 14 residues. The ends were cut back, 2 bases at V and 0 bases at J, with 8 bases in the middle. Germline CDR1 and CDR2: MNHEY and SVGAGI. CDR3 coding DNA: TGTGCCAGCAGTTACGTCCGGGGCTCCTACGAGCAGTACTTC. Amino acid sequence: CASSYVRGSYEQYF.

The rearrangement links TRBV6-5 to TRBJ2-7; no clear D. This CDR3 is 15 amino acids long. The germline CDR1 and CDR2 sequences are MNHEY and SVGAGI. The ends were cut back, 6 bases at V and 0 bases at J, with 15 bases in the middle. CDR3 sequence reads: CASSPIVQSSYEQYF. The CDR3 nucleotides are TGTGCCAGCAGCCCAATTGTACAGAGCTCCTACGAGCAGTACTTC.

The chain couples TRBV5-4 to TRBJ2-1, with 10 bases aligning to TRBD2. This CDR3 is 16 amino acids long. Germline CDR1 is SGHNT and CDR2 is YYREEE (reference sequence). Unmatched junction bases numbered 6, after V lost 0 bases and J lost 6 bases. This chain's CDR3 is CASSLAGLAGANEQFF. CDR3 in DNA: TGTGCCAGCAGCTTGGCTGGTCTAGCGGGAGCCAATGAGCAGTTCTTC. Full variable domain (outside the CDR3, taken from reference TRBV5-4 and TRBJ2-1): ETGVTQSPTHLIKTRGQQVTLRCSSQSGHNTVSWYQQALGQGPQFIFQYYREEENGRGNFPPRFSGLQFPNYSSELNVNALELDDSALYLCASSLAGLAGANEQFFGPGTRLTVL.

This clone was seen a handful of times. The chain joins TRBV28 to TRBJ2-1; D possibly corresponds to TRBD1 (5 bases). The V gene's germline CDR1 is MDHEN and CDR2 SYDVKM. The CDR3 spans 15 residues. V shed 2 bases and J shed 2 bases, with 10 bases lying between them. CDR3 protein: CASSLLVTAYNEQFF. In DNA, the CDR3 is TGTGCCAGCAGTTTACTAGTGACAGCCTACAATGAGCAGTTCTTC. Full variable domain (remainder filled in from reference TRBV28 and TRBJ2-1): DVKVTQSSRYLVKRTGEKVFLECVQDMDHENMFWYRQDPGLGLRLIYFSYDVKMKEKGDIPEGYSVSREKKERFSLILESASTNQTSMYLCASSLLVTAYNEQFFGPGTRLTVL.

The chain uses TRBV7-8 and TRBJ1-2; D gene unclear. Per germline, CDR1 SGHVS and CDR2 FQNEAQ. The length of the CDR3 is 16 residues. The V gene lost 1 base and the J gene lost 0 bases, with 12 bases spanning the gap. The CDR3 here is CASSLGVQHPNYGYTF. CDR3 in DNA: TGTGCCAGCAGCTTAGGAGTACAGCATCCTAACTATGGCTACACCTTC.

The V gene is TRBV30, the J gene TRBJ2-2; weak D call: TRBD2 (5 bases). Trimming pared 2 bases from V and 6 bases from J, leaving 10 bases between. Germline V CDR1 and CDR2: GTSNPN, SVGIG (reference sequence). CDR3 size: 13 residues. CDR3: CAWSPRTAGELFF. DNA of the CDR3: TGTGCCTGGAGTCCTAGGACTGCCGGGGAGCTGTTTTTT. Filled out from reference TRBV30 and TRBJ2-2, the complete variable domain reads SQTIHQWPATLVQPVGSPLSLECTVEGTSNPNLYWYRQAAGRGLQLLFYSVGIGQISSEVPQNLSASRPQDRQFILSSKKLLLSDSGFYLCAWSPRTAGELFFGEGSRLTVL.

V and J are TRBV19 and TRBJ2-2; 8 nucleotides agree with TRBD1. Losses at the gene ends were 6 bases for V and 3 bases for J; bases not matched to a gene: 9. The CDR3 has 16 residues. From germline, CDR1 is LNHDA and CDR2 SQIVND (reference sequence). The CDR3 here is CASRPQGQEHTGELFF. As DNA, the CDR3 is TGTGCCAGTAGACCCCAGGGACAGGAGCACACCGGGGAGCTGTTTTTT.

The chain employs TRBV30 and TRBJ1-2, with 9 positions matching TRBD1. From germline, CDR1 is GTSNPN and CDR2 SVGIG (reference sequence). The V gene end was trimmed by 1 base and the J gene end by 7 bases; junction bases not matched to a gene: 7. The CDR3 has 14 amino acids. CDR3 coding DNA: TGTGCCTGGAGTGGGGACAGGGTACGAACTGGCTACACCTTC. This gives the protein CAWSGDRVRTGYTF.

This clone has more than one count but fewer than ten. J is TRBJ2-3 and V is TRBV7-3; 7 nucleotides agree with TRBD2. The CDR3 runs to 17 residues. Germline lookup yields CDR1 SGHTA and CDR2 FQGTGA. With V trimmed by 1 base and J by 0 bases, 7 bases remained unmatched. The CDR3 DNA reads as TGTGCCAGCAGCTTAAGGAGGGGCGGGGGAAGCACAGATACGCAGTATTTT. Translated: CASSLRRGGGSTDTQYF.

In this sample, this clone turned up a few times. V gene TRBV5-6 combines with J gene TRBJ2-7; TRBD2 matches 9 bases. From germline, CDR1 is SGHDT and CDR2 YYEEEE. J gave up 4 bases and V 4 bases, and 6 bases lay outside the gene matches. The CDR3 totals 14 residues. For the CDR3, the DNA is TGTGCCAGCAGCCGCGGACTAGCGCTTTACGAGCAGTACTTC. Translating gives CASSRGLALYEQYF.